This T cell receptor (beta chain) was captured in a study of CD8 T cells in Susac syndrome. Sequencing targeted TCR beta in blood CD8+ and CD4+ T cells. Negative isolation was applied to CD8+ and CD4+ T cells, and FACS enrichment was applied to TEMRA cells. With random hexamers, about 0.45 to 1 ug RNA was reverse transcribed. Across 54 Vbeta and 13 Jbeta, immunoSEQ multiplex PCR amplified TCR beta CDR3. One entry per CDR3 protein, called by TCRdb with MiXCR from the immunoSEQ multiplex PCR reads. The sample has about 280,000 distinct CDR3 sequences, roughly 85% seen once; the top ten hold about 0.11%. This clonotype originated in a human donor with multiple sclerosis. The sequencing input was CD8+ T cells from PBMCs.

CDR3 in DNA: TGTGCCAGCAGCGTAGGTTCCCCGAGCCGCTACGAGCAGTACTTC. Translation: CASSVGSPSRYEQYF. The V gene is TRBV9, the J gene TRBJ2-7; D ambiguous. The V end was cut by 0 bases, the J end by 3 bases, with 13 bases between. Per germline, CDR1 SGDLS and CDR2 YYNGEE. This CDR3 spans 15 amino acids.